The 8 T cell receptor beta chains listed next were all sequenced from one sample in a study of blood T cell repertoires in COVID-19. The protocol was immunoSEQ multiplex PCR, while the TCRdb copy is restricted to in-frame clones and leaves out a portion. The table lists over 70,000 clones, 78% of them singletons. The sample consisted of peripheral blood. All receptors derive from a man in his 70s with COVID-19, enrolled during active disease.

V and J are TRBV29-1 and TRBJ1-5; perhaps TRBD1 as D (5 bases). V dropped 4 bases and J dropped 1 base, with 8 bases sitting between them. The CDR3 runs 13 residues. Germline V CDR1 and CDR2: SQVTM, ANQGSEA. CDR3 coding DNA: TGCAGCGTTGCAGGGCAGAGCAATCAGCCCCAGCATTTT. It yields the protein CSVAGQSNQPQHF. Using reference TRBV29-1 and TRBJ1-5 for the parts outside the CDR3, the full variable domain is SAVISQKPSRDICQRGTSLTIQCQVDSQVTMMFWYRQQPGQSLTLIATANQGSEATYESGFVIDKFPISRPNLTFSTLTVSNMSPEDSSIYLCSVAGQSNQPQHFGDGTRLSIL.

CDR3 loop: CASSSSSGYTDTQYF. CDR3 in DNA: TGTGCCAGCAGTTCCTCTAGCGGCTACACAGATACGCAGTATTTT. The chain carries TRBV6-5 and TRBJ2-3; 7 bases align to TRBD2. Germline assignment: CDR1 MNHEY and CDR2 SVGAGI. The CDR3 covers 15 residues. Trimming at V came to 4 bases and at J to 2 bases, leaving 6 bases not matched to a gene.

V is TRBV7-3 and J is TRBJ1-5; TRBD1 matches at 7 bases. V gave up 4 bases and J gave up 2 bases; unmatched junction bases: 14. The CDR3 runs to 18 residues. The V gene's germline CDR1 is SGHTA and CDR2 FQGTGA. The CDR3 DNA reads TGTGCCAGCAGCTCGGCCGGCGTCACAGGGGCGGGCAATCAGCCCCAGCATTTT. This codes for CASSSAGVTGAGNQPQHF.

The chain has TRBV7-3 and TRBJ2-2; TRBD1 agrees at 7 bases. The CDR3 is 13 residues long. Germline V CDR1 and CDR2: SGHTA, FQGTGA. The V and J ends lost 5 bases and 4 bases, in that order; junction bases with no gene match: 1. The CDR3: CASSQGVTGELFF. The CDR3, as DNA: TGTGCCAGCAGCCAGGGGGTCACCGGGGAGCTGTTTTTT.

The rearrangement joins TRBV7-9 to TRBJ1-5; D unclear. This CDR3 has 13 amino acids. Trimming took off 5 bases at V and 6 bases at J, with 11 bases between the two ends. Germline values: CDR1 SEHNR, CDR2 FQNEAQ (reference sequence). The CDR3 sequence: CASSPNERQPQHF. The DNA for the CDR3 is TGTGCCAGCAGCCCGAACGAGCGTCAGCCCCAGCATTTT.

The genes are TRBV25-1 and TRBJ2-7; 12 positions match TRBD2. V shed 5 bases and J 2 bases; nucleotides not matched to a gene: 1. CDR1 and CDR2 (germline): MGHDK, SYGVNS. This CDR3 is 14 amino acids long. This CDR3 is CASSRTSGTYEQYF. As DNA, the CDR3 is TGTGCCAGCAGTAGGACTAGCGGGACCTACGAGCAGTACTTC.

This clone has a count of ten or more. The J gene is TRBJ1-1, the V gene TRBV14; 7 bases align to TRBD1. V was clipped by 4 bases and J by 10 bases; unmatched bases: 15. Germline V gene sequence: CDR1 SGHDN, CDR2 FVKESK. The CDR3 spans 15 residues. Written as DNA, the CDR3 is TGTGCCAGCAGCCTTTACTCCAGACAGGGAACGGCAGCTTTCTTT. As protein: CASSLYSRQGTAAFF. Full variable domain (missing parts from reference TRBV14 and TRBJ1-1): EAGVTQFPSHSVIEKGQTVTLRCDPISGHDNLYWYRRVMGKEIKFLLHFVKESKQDESGMPNNRFLAERTGGTYSTLKVQPAELEDSGVYFCASSLYSRQGTAAFFGQGTRLTVV.

The chain links TRBV7-8 to TRBJ2-5; the match to TRBD1 covers 8 bases. Germline V gene sequence: CDR1 SGHVS, CDR2 FQNEAQ. With 0 bases clipped from V and 4 bases from J, the junction kept 4 bases outside the gene matches. The CDR3 is 15 amino acids. For the CDR3, the DNA is TGTGCCAGCAGCTTAGCCGACAGGGGCGTAGAGACCCAGTACTTC. This codes for CASSLADRGVETQYF.